This TCR beta chain was captured in a study of blood T cell repertoires in COVID-19. Across the study: Samples came from the United States, Italy and Spain, spanning acute and convalescent COVID-19. Sources were T cells, B-cell-depleted T cells, or PBMCs; the material itself was cDNA or gDNA.

The table lists this clone with a count of one. The V segment lost 3 bases and the J segment 0 bases; nucleotides outside the gene matches: 8. From germline, CDR1 is SGHRS and CDR2 YFSETQ. The CDR3 covers 16 residues. TCRdb's copy holds only in-frame clones and misses some; the assay was immunoSEQ multiplex PCR. This table has 200,000 to 300,000 clones, approximately 84% appearing once. V usage is TRBV5-1 and J usage is TRBJ1-1, with TRBD1 matching over 7 bases. The sequence was obtained from a woman in her 30s who had recovered from COVID-19. Sequenced input: peripheral blood. DNA of the CDR3: TGCGCCAGCAGCTCGCCTGGGACAGTCGTGAACACTGAAGCTTTCTTT. It encodes CASSSPGTVVNTEAFF.